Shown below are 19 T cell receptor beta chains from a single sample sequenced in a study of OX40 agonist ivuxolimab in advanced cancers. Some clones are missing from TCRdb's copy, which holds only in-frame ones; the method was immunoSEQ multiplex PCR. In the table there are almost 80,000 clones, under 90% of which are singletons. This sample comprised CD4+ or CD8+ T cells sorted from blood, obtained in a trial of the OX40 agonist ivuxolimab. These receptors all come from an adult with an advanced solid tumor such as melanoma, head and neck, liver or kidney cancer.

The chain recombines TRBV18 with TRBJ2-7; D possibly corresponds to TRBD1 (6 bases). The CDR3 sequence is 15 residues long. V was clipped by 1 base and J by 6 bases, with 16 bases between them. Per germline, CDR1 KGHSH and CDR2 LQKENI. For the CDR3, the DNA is TGTGCCAGCTCACCACGGCAGGGGCCCCCTCTCGAGCAGTACGTC. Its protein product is CASSPRQGPPLEQYV.

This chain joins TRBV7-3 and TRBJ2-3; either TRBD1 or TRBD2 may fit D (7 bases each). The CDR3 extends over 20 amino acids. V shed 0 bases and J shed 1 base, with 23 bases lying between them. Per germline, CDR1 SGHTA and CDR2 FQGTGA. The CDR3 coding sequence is TGTGCCAGCAGCTTAACTCCCGGAGGGGGCGGGAGTTTAGGCACAGATACGCAGTATTTT. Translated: CASSLTPGGGGSLGTDTQYF.

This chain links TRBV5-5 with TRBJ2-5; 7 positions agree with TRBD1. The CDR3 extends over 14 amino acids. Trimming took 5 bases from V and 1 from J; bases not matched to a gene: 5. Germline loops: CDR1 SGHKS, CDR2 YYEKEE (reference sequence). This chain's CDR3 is CASRQTGTQETQYF. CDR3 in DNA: TGTGCCAGCAGACAGACAGGGACCCAAGAGACCCAGTACTTC.

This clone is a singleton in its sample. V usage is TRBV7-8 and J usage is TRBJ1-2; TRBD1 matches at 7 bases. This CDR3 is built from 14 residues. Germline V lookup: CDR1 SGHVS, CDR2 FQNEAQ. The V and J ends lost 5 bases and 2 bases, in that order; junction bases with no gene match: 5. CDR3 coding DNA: TGTGCCAGCAGCCAACCGGGACAGAACTATGGCTACACCTTC. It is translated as CASSQPGQNYGYTF.

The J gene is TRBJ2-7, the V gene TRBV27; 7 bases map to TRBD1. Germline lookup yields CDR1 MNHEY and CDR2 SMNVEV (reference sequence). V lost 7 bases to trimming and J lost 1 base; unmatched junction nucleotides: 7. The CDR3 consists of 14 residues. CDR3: CASTARGKSYEQYF. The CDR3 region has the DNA TGTGCCAGCACCGCCAGGGGGAAATCCTACGAGCAGTACTTC.

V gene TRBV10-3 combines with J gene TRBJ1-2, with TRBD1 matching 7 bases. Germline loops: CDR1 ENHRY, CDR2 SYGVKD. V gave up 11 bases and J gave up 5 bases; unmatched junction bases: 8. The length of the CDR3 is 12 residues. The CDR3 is CAAKGGRYGYTF. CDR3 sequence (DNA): TGTGCCGCGAAAGGGGGCAGATATGGCTACACCTTC.

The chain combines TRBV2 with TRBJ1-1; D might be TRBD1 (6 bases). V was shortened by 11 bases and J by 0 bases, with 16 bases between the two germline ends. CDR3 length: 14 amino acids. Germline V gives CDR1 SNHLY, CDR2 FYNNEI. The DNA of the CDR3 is TGTGCCTGTCACAGGGAAATCATGAACACTGAAGCTTTCTTT. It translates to CACHREIMNTEAFF.

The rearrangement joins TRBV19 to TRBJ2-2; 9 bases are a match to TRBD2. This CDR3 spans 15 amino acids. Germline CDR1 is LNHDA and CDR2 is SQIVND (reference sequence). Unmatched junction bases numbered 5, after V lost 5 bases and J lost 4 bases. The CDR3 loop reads CASSVGLASTGELFF. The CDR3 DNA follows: TGTGCCAGTAGTGTCGGACTAGCGAGCACCGGGGAGCTGTTTTTT.

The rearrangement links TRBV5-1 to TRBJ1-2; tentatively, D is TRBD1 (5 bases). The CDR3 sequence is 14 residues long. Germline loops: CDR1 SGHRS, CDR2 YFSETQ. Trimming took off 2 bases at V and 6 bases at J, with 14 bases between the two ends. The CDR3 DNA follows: TGCGCCAGCAGCTTTGGGGGGGTACTCGATGGCTACACCTTC. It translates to CASSFGGVLDGYTF.

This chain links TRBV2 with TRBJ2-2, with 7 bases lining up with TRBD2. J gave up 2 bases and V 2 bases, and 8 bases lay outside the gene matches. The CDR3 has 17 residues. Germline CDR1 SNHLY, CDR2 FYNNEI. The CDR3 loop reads CASSELGGYQNTGELFF. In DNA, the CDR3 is TGTGCCAGCAGTGAACTGGGAGGGTACCAAAACACCGGGGAGCTGTTTTTT.

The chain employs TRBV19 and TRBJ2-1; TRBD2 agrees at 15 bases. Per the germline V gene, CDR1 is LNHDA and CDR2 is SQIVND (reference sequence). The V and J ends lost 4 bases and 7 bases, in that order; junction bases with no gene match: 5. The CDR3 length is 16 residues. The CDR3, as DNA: TGTGCCAGTAGTAACTACGGGACTAGCGGGAGGAATGAGCAGTTCTTC. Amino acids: CASSNYGTSGRNEQFF.

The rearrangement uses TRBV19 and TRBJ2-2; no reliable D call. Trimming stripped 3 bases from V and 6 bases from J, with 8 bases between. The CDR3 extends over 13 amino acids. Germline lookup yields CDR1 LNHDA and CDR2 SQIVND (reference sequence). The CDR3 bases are TGTGCCAGTAGTATTTTTCTAGCCGGGGAGCTGTTTTTT. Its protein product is CASSIFLAGELFF.

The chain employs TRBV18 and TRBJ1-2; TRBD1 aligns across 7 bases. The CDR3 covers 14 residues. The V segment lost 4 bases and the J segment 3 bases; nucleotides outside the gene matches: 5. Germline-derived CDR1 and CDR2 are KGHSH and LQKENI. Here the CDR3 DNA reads TGTGCCAGCTCACGGGGACAGACCCACTATGGCTACACCTTC. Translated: CASSRGQTHYGYTF.

In nucleotides, the CDR3 is TGTGCCAGCAGTGATTACGGGGGAGCTACAGATACGCAGTATTTT. The encoded protein is CASSDYGGATDTQYF. The rearrangement links TRBV2 to TRBJ2-3, with D maybe TRBD2 (6 bases). Trimming shortened V by 3 bases and J by 3 bases, and 13 bases separated the two germline ends. The CDR3 runs to 15 residues. The V gene's germline CDR1 is SNHLY and CDR2 FYNNEI.

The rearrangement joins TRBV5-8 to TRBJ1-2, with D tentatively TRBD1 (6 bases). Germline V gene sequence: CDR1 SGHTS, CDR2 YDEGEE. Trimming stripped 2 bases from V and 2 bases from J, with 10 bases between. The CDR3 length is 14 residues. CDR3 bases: TGTGCCAGCAGCTTTGGGGACAAAAACTATGGCTACACCTTC. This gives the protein CASSFGDKNYGYTF.

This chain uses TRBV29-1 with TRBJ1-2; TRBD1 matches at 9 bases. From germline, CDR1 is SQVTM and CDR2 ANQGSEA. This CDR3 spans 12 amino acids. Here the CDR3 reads CIARDRAEGYTF. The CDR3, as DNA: TGCATCGCCCGGGACAGGGCGGAGGGCTACACCTTC.

CDR3 DNA sequence: TGTGCCAGCAGGTCCTTTGGGGCTAATGAAAAACTGTTTTTT. Its translation: CASRSFGANEKLFF. This chain connects TRBV27 to TRBJ1-4; no definite D call. Trimming took off 6 bases at V and 3 bases at J, with 11 bases between the two ends. The germline CDR1 and CDR2 sequences are MNHEY and SMNVEV (reference sequence). The CDR3 sequence is 14 residues long. Variable domain in full (rest from reference TRBV27 and TRBJ1-4): EAQVTQNPRYLITVTGKKLTVTCSQNMNHEYMSWYRQDPGLGLRQIYYSMNVEVTDKGDVPEGYKVSRKEKRNFPLILESPSPNQTSLYFCASRSFGANEKLFFGSGTQLSVL.

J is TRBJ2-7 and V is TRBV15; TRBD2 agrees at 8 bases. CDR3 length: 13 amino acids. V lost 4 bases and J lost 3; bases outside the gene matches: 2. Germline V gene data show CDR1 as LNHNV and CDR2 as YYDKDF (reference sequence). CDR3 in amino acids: CATSTGGDYEQYF. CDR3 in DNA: TGTGCCACCAGCACGGGGGGGGACTACGAGCAGTACTTC.

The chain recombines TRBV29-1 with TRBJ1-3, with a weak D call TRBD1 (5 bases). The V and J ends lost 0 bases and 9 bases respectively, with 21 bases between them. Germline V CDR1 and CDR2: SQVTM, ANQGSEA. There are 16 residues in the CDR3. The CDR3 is CSVEDGTGKSRGTIYF. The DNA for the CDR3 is TGCAGCGTTGAAGATGGCACAGGAAAGAGTCGAGGCACCATATATTTT.